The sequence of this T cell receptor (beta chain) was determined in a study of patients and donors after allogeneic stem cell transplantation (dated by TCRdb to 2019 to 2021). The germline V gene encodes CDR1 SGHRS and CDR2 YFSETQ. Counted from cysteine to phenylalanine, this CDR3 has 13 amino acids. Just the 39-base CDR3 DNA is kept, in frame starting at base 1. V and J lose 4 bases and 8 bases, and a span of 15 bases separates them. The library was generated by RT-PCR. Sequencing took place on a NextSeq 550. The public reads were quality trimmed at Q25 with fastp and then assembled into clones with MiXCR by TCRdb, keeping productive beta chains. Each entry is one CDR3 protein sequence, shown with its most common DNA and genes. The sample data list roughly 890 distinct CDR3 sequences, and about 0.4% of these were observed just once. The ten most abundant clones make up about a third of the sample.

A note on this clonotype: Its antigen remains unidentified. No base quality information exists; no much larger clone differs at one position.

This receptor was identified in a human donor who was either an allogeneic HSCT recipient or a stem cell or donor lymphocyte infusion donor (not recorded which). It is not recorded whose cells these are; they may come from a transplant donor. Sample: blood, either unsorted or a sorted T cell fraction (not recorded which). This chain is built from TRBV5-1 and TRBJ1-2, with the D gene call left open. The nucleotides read TGCGCCAGCAGCCCGGAAGGCTCGGCGGGCTACACCTTC. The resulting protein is CASSPEGSAGYTF.